This TCR beta chain was sequenced for a study of cytomegalovirus exposure and HLA in healthy donors. Both 60 Vbeta primers and 13 Jbeta primers went into the PCR. Libraries were prepared by immunoSEQ multiplex PCR; TCRdb keeps only in-frame clonotypes and omits some of them. Of approximately 100,000 clones listed, roughly 70% were seen once; the top ten hold roughly a tenth. Per the germline V gene, CDR1 is LNHDA and CDR2 is SQIVND (reference sequence). The CDR3 covers 14 residues. The V gene lost 4 bases and the J gene lost 4 bases, with 13 bases spanning the gap. This TCR was recovered from a man aged 35 to 55 in good health and CMV-seropositive. Sequenced sample: PBMCs. This chain links TRBV19 with TRBJ2-5; D is undetermined. In nucleotides, the CDR3 is TGTGCCAGTAGTACTCAGCAGGTTGGAGAGACCCAGTACTTC. Amino acids: CASSTQQVGETQYF.